A single sample gave rise to the 24 T cell receptor beta chains below, sequenced in a study of shared clonotypes between healthy human individuals. Only in-frame clones appear in the TCRdb table, and some are missing; sequencing was by immunoSEQ multiplex PCR. The table lists hundreds of thousands of clones, about three quarters of them singletons. The specimen was memory CD4+ T cells sorted from blood. Sample subset: CD45RA-negative fraction. The receptors here all came from a woman aged 25 to 39 in good health.

This chain joins TRBV5-1 and TRBJ2-1, with D possibly TRBD2 on 6 matching bases. CDR1 is SGHRS and CDR2 is YFSETQ in the germline V gene. CDR3 length: 14 amino acids. Trimming shortened V by 5 bases and J by 5 bases, and 14 bases separated the two germline ends. CDR3 amino acids: CASSGGAGNNEQFF. The DNA for the CDR3 is TGCGCCAGCAGTGGAGGGGCGGGAAACAATGAGCAGTTCTTC. The full variable domain, rest sourced from reference TRBV5-1 and TRBJ2-1, is KAGVTQTPRYLIKTRGQQVTLSCSPISGHRSVSWYQQTPGQGLQFLFEYFSETQRNKGNFPGRFSGRQFSNSRSEMNVSTLELGDSALYLCASSGGAGNNEQFFGPGTRLTVL.

This rearrangement joins TRBV10-2 to TRBJ1-4; 7 positions agree with TRBD1. This CDR3 has 14 residues. V trimming: 4 bases; J trimming: 7 bases; junction bases outside the gene matches: 6. Looked up from germline, CDR1 is WSHSY and CDR2 is SAAADI. The CDR3 bases are TGCGCCAGCAGTGCACAGGGGCTAAGTGAAAAACTGTTTTTT. It translates to CASSAQGLSEKLFF.

The chain couples TRBV7-3 to TRBJ2-1; 7 bases map to TRBD2. Germline CDR1 SGHTA, CDR2 FQGTGA. Unmatched junction bases numbered 4, after V lost 3 bases and J lost 5 bases. This CDR3 comprises 14 residues. The CDR3 region has the DNA TGTGCCAGCAGCTTCCAGGGAGGGGACAATGAGCAGTTCTTC. Its protein product is CASSFQGGDNEQFF.

A few counts support this clone. This rearrangement joins TRBV19 to TRBJ2-5; perhaps TRBD2 as D (6 bases). The V gene's germline CDR1 is LNHDA and CDR2 SQIVND (reference sequence). V shed 3 bases and J shed 4 bases, with 12 bases lying between them. CDR3 size: 14 residues. The CDR3 DNA reads as TGTGCCAGTAGTATCAACGGGGGAGGAGAGACCCAGTACTTC. Its translation: CASSINGGGETQYF.

This sequence joins TRBV7-8 and TRBJ2-5; 10 nucleotides align to TRBD1. V shed 5 bases and J 0 bases; nucleotides not matched to a gene: 6. The CDR3 loop spans 16 amino acids. Germline V gene data show CDR1 as SGHVS and CDR2 as FQNEAQ. CDR3 loop: CASSPRDRGNQETQYF. CDR3 nucleotide sequence: TGTGCCAGCAGCCCCCGGGACAGGGGAAACCAAGAGACCCAGTACTTC.

The V call is TRBV5-4, the J call TRBJ2-1; tentative D call: TRBD2 (5 bases). Trimming removed 4 bases from V and 9 bases from J, with 8 bases in between. The CDR3 is made up of 11 amino acids. Germline V gives CDR1 SGHNT, CDR2 YYREEE (reference sequence). The CDR3 region has the DNA TGTGCCAGCAGCCTAGCATCTGAGCAGTTCTTC. This codes for CASSLASEQFF.

CDR3 in DNA: TGCGCCAGCAGACCTCAGGGTCGGAGCACCGGGGAGCTGTTTTTT. This gives the protein CASRPQGRSTGELFF. This sequence joins TRBV5-1 and TRBJ2-2; possible D gene TRBD1, 5 bases. CDR1 is SGHRS and CDR2 is YFSETQ in the germline V gene. This CDR3 has 15 amino acids. V gave up 5 bases and J gave up 4 bases, with 15 bases separating them.

The rearrangement links TRBV19 to TRBJ2-1; D gene ambiguous. The germline V gene has CDR1 LNHDA and CDR2 SQIVND (reference sequence). The V end was cut by 3 bases, the J end by 7 bases, with 16 bases between. CDR3 size: 15 residues. The CDR3 nucleotides read TGTGCCAGTAGTATCAGCCGGACGGCGGTGAATGAGCAGTTCTTC. This translates into CASSISRTAVNEQFF.

V usage is TRBV27 and J usage is TRBJ1-5, with TRBD1 identical over 10 bases. Germline V lookup: CDR1 MNHEY, CDR2 SMNVEV (reference sequence). This CDR3 contains 15 residues. After removal of 6 bases from V and 7 bases from J, the junction contained 9 bases not matched to a gene. The CDR3 reads CASRPGQGSWQPQHF. CDR3 sequence (DNA): TGTGCCAGCAGACCGGGACAGGGGTCTTGGCAGCCCCAGCATTTT.

The V and J genes are TRBV5-1 and TRBJ2-1, with 15 bases that match TRBD2. CDR1 SGHRS and CDR2 YFSETQ come from the germline V gene. CDR3 length equals 14 residues. V gave up 5 bases and J gave up 7 bases; unmatched junction bases: 1. The CDR3, as DNA: TGCGCCAGCAGGGGGACTAGCGGGAGGAATGAGCAGTTCTTC. Translating it yields CASRGTSGRNEQFF.

This chain connects TRBV7-9 to TRBJ1-2; D uncertain. Trimming took 3 bases from V and 3 from J, leaving 5 bases between them. Germline V gene sequence: CDR1 SEHNR, CDR2 FQNEAQ (reference sequence). CDR3 size: 12 residues. The CDR3 DNA follows: TGTGCCAGCAGCTTTGCGGACTATGGCTACACCTTC. Encoded protein: CASSFADYGYTF. Together with reference TRBV7-9 and TRBJ1-2, the CDR3 gives the full variable domain: DTGVSQNPRHKITKRGQNVTFRCDPISEHNRLYWYRQTLGQGPEFLTYFQNEAQLEKSRLLSDRFSAERPKGSFSTLEIQRTEQGDSAMYLCASSFADYGYTFGSGTRLTVV.

The genes are TRBV5-4 and TRBJ2-3, with 9 bases lining up with TRBD1. The germline V gene has CDR1 SGHNT and CDR2 YYREEE (reference sequence). Trimming took 6 bases from V and 5 from J; bases not matched to a gene: 7. The CDR3 runs 14 residues. DNA for the CDR3: TGTGCCAGCACCGACAGGGGGGCCAGAGATACGCAGTATTTT. This codes for CASTDRGARDTQYF.

The chain recombines TRBV28 with TRBJ2-7; TRBD2 matches at 7 bases. V gave up 2 bases and J gave up 2 bases; unmatched junction bases: 9. The CDR3 has 16 amino acids. The V gene's germline CDR1 is MDHEN and CDR2 SYDVKM. CDR3 region: CASSLIASGLPYEQYF. The CDR3 DNA follows: TGTGCCAGCAGTTTAATAGCTAGCGGCCTCCCCTACGAGCAGTACTTC.

The V call is TRBV19, the J call TRBJ2-7; tentative D call: TRBD1 (5 bases). The germline V gene encodes CDR1 LNHDA and CDR2 SQIVND (reference sequence). This CDR3 has 18 residues. V lost 5 bases and J lost 3, with 26 bases in between. The CDR3 loop is CASSRKGVRQNRLYEQYF. The CDR3 DNA is TGTGCCAGTAGTCGTAAGGGCGTCCGACAGAATCGCCTCTACGAGCAGTACTTC.

J is TRBJ2-2 and V is TRBV7-6; D is unclear. The CDR3 has 15 residues. The germline V gene encodes CDR1 SGHVS and CDR2 FNYEAQ. Trimming pared 5 bases from V and 3 bases from J, leaving 13 bases between. The CDR3 DNA sequence: TGTGCCAGCAGCGGCATCCCTTCGGACACCGGGGAGCTGTTTTTT. This sequence encodes CASSGIPSDTGELFF. The variable domain in full, with the rest retrieved from reference TRBV7-6 and TRBJ2-2, is GAGVSQSPRYKVTKRGQDVALRCDPISGHVSLYWYRQALGQGPEFLTYFNYEAQQDKSGLPNDRFSAERPEGSISTLTIQRTEQRDSAMYRCASSGIPSDTGELFFGEGSRLTVL.

The chain joins TRBV29-1 to TRBJ1-2; TRBD1 matches 7 bases. J gave up 6 bases and V 5 bases, and 3 bases lay outside the gene matches. There are 11 residues in the CDR3. Germline CDR1 SQVTM, CDR2 ANQGSEA. CDR3 DNA: TGCAGCGTTCAGGGGGTAAATGGCTACACCTTC. Translating gives CSVQGVNGYTF.

This chain links TRBV27 with TRBJ2-5; weak D call: TRBD2 (5 bases). The ends were cut back, 6 bases at V and 4 bases at J, with 15 bases in the middle. There are 14 residues in the CDR3. Germline-derived CDR1 and CDR2 are MNHEY and SMNVEV (reference sequence). CDR3 sequence (DNA): TGTGCCAGCAGCCCACTAGGCGCGGGAGAGACCCAGTACTTC. This translates into CASSPLGAGETQYF.

The CDR3 sequence: CASSLLPAGNYNEQFF. The CDR3 DNA sequence: TGTGCCAGCAGTTTATTACCAGCGGGAAACTACAATGAGCAGTTCTTC. V is TRBV27 and J is TRBJ2-1; TRBD2 matches 7 bases. Germline V gene lookup returns CDR1 MNHEY and CDR2 SMNVEV (reference sequence). V lost 1 base to trimming and J lost 3 bases; unmatched junction nucleotides: 6. This CDR3 region has 16 residues.

This clone was recorded a few times. J is TRBJ2-1 and V is TRBV7-2; TRBD2 aligns across 10 bases. From germline, CDR1 is SGHTA and CDR2 FQGNSA. Trimming removed 3 bases from V and 8 bases from J; junction bases left unmatched: 10. The CDR3 extends over 16 amino acids. Written as DNA, the CDR3 is TGTGCCAGCAGCTTTACCGGGACTAGCGTCAAATATGAGCAGTTCTTC. It is translated as CASSFTGTSVKYEQFF.

The gene calls are TRBV21-1 and TRBJ1-1. TRBV21-1 is noted as a pseudogene. CDR3 length: 12 residues. Here the CDR3 reads CASRLINTEAFF. In DNA form, the CDR3 reads TGTGCCAGCAGGCTCATAAACACTGAAGCTTTCTTT.

The rearrangement uses TRBV18 and TRBJ1-2; unclear D gene. Trimming pared 3 bases from V and 2 bases from J, leaving 16 bases between. Germline V gene data show CDR1 as KGHSH and CDR2 as LQKENI. There are 16 residues in the CDR3. CDR3 protein: CASSPQRTEFNYGYTF. The CDR3 coding sequence is TGTGCCAGCTCACCCCAGCGTACAGAATTCAACTATGGCTACACCTTC.

This chain connects TRBV10-2 to TRBJ2-3; 7 bases fit TRBD1. Germline lookup yields CDR1 WSHSY and CDR2 SAAADI. The CDR3 is 15 residues long. Trimming at V came to 6 bases and at J to 6 bases, leaving 12 bases not matched to a gene. As DNA, the CDR3 is TGCGCCAGCAGAGACGACAGGGTCGCTGGGGATACGCAGTATTTT. It encodes CASRDDRVAGDTQYF.

This rearrangement joins TRBV30 to TRBJ2-7; 12 bases are a match to TRBD1. V dropped 4 bases and J dropped 6; count of bases not matched to a gene: 10. The CDR3 sequence is 15 residues long. Germline V CDR1 and CDR2: GTSNPN, SVGIG (reference sequence). CDR3 coding DNA: TGTGCCTGGATACTGGAAGGGACAGGGGGCGGCGAGCAGTACTTC. Translated: CAWILEGTGGGEQYF.

This clone has a handful of counts. The genes are TRBV2 and TRBJ1-2, with D perhaps matching TRBD1 (6 bases). The V gene lost 6 bases and the J gene lost 5 bases, with 16 bases spanning the gap. This CDR3 has 14 residues. Germline V gene sequence: CDR1 SNHLY, CDR2 FYNNEI. The CDR3 sequence: CASRSDSQNYGYTF. The CDR3 region has the DNA TGTGCCAGCAGATCGGACAGTCAAAATTATGGCTACACCTTC.